Listed below are T cell receptor beta chains from one sample, sequenced in a study of T cell repertoires in cytomegalovirus infection. One entry per CDR3 protein, called by TCRdb with MiXCR from the reads. The profile covers some 150,000 distinct CDR3 sequences, with about 31% appearing a single time and roughly 50% taken by the ten largest. Their recognized antigens are unknown. The starting material was CD8+ T cells from cultured PBMCs, obtained from culture after CMV antigen stimulation. These receptors were collected from a human donor in good health (CMV status not recorded). Some clones in this sample may be carry-over from other donors' samples. The CDR3 runs from the conserved cysteine through the conserved F or W. The D gene is left open where the match is weak. Size values are once, few and many counts, or a class for expanded clones, and some rows have none.

clone size	D gene	CDR3 length	V gene	J gene	CDR3 protein	CDR3 DNA
few	TRBD1	18	TRBV7-9	TRBJ2-1	CASSLGADGTGLYNEQFF	TGTGCCAGCAGCTTAGGGGCAGACGGGACAGGGCTTTACAATGAGCAGTTCTTC
NA	NA	14	TRBV28	TRBJ2-7	CASSLMPGIYEQYF	TGTGCCAGCAGTTTAATGCCGGGAATCTACGAGCAGTACTTC
few	NA	15	TRBV2	TRBJ2-3	CASKSFWGGTDTQYF	TGTGCCAGCAAATCCTTCTGGGGGGGCACAGATACGCAGTATTTT
NA	TRBD1	19	TRBV4-1	TRBJ2-7	CASSHGEGGQGAWSYEQYF	TGCGCCAGCAGCCACGGGGAGGGGGGACAGGGGGCTTGGAGCTACGAGCAGTACTTC
NA	NA	13	TRBV28	TRBJ2-7	CANSWTEGYEQYF	TGTGCCAACAGTTGGACGGAAGGGTACGAGCAGTACTTC
few	TRBD1	15	TRBV19	TRBJ2-7	CASTASGTGGYEQYF	TGTGCCAGCACTGCCTCCGGGACAGGGGGTTACGAGCAGTACTTC
NA	NA	15	TRBV19	TRBJ2-7	CASSSPATASYEQYF	TGTGCCAGTAGTTCTCCGGCGACAGCCTCCTACGAGCAGTACTTC
NA	NA	13	TRBV6-6	TRBJ1-1	CASRMTGNTEAFF	TGTGCCAGCAGGATGACAGGGAACACTGAAGCTTTCTTT
NA	NA	14	TRBV7-6	TRBJ1-1	CASSSRRGGTEAFF	TGTGCCAGCAGCTCCAGAAGGGGCGGGACTGAAGCTTTCTTT
once	TRBD2	16	TRBV4-3	TRBJ2-1	CASSQGTSGGNNEQFF	TGCGCCAGCAGCCAAGGGACTAGCGGGGGCAACAATGAGCAGTTCTTC
NA	NA	12	TRBV7-2	TRBJ1-1	CASSSPGPAAFF	TGTGCCAGCAGCTCACCCGGGCCCGCAGCTTTCTTT
few	NA	16	TRBV20-1	TRBJ1-2	CSAPEGDGAFIMASTF	TGCAGTGCTCCCGAGGGCGACGGGGCTTTTATTATGGCTAGCACCTTC
many	TRBD1	15	TRBV12-3/TRBV12-4	TRBJ1-2	CASGETGGLRYGYTF	TGTGCCAGCGGAGAGACAGGGGGTCTACGATATGGCTACACCTTC
NA	TRBD2	16	TRBV2	TRBJ2-7	CASIGPTSGGIYEQYF	TGTGCCAGCATCGGTCCGACTAGCGGGGGGATCTACGAGCAGTACTTC